This T cell receptor (beta chain) emerged from a study of shared clonotypes between healthy human individuals. In the study overall: In total, the donors were a couple of women and three men aged 18 to 49. The study, taken as a whole, reports: Sharing across four donors was seen in 4.5% to 5.5% of naive CD4 clonotypes. The study generally estimated greater richness for naive than memory subsets. In contrast to clonotypes shared by all four donors, non-shared clonotypes had lower generation probabilities.

Assay: immunoSEQ multiplex PCR; the TCRdb copy retains only in-frame clones and omits some. The sample includes some 550,000 clones, more than 95% seen only once; the top ten take 0.045% to 0.07%. A remark on this clone: What it recognizes is unknown.

Germline assignment: CDR1 MNHNS and CDR2 SASEGT. The CDR3 totals 14 residues. The V and J ends lost 6 bases and 0 bases respectively, with 10 bases between them. The sample consisted of naive CD4+ T cells sorted from blood. Subset in this sample: CD45RA+ positively selected. The J gene is TRBJ2-3, the V gene TRBV6-1; D is undetermined. The sequence came from a woman aged 25 to 45 in good health. The CDR3 DNA reads TGTGCCAGCAGGGTCAGCCAGAGCACAGATACGCAGTATTTT. This translates into CASRVSQSTDTQYF.